This record concerns one T cell receptor (beta chain) sequence. Its antigen is not identified. Repertoires were generated with immunoSEQ multiplex PCR, while TCRdb's copy carries only in-frame clones and drops some. The data show about 55,000 clones, 87% seen once. This record belongs to a study of T cell responses to AZD1222 COVID-19 vaccine. With 4 bases clipped from V and 9 bases from J, the junction kept 9 bases outside the gene matches. Germline V gene sequence: CDR1 LGHDT, CDR2 YNNKEL (reference sequence). This CDR3 is 14 amino acids long. Overall study results and limits: Mostly white British, mostly female donors; authors suggested clonal diversity may be underestimated.

The material was peripheral blood, obtained on day 0 of AZD1222 vaccination. This sequence joins TRBV3-1 (or the pseudogene TRBV3-2) and TRBJ1-1; 9 nucleotides line up with TRBD1. This receptor was obtained from an adult in good health. The CDR3 sequence is CASSLLGQGGQAFF. In nucleotides, the CDR3 is TGTGCCAGCAGCCTCCTGGGACAGGGCGGCCAAGCTTTCTTT.